This T cell receptor (beta chain) was found in a study of control samples from healthy donors and cancer patients. Generated by immunoSEQ multiplex PCR, the TCRdb table keeps only in-frame clones and is missing some. There are approximately 110,000 clones in the sample; about nine tenths occur only once, and 4% to 4.5% lies in the top ten. The CDR3 runs to 14 residues. V was clipped by 8 bases and J by 3 bases, with 17 bases between them. From germline, CDR1 is MNHEY and CDR2 SVGAGI. The gene calls are TRBV6-5 and TRBJ2-7; weak D call: TRBD2 (6 bases). The receptor's source is a human donor in good health. The donor label of this sample is uncertain. The specimen was blood. The CDR3 DNA follows: TGTGCCAGCCTGGCTATGGGACTCATCTACGAGCAGTACTTC. It codes for CASLAMGLIYEQYF.